This paragraph reports one TCR beta chain. The sample belongs to a study of human T cells and chemical hapten exposure. TCRdb independently ran MiXCR on the RACE reads; one entry per CDR3 protein. The sample yields around 300,000 distinct CDR3 sequences, about 5% seen once. The CDR3 length is 15 residues. V lost 0 bases and J lost 0, with 3 bases in between. CDR1 is LGHNA, CDR2 YSLEER, per germline. The time point is: pre-sensitization, week 0. Treatment of the sample: therapeutic diphenylcyclopropenone sensitization with weekly scalp DPC. The origin of this receptor is a woman between 18 and 30 years old with alopecia areata. Some clones in this sample may be carry-over from other donors' samples. The genes are TRBV4-3 and TRBJ1-6; D is ambiguous. The sequencing used whole blood, collected in connection with sensitization to the hapten diphenylcyclopropenone (DPC). The CDR3 loop reads CASSQESSYNSPLHF. The DNA of the CDR3 is TGCGCCAGCAGCCAAGAGAGCTCCTATAATTCACCCCTCCACTTT.